The following is a T cell receptor beta chain sequence with its context. Its antigen is unknown. This entry is derived from a study of shared clonotypes between healthy human individuals. Findings of the study overall: Donor scarcity curtailed the genetic and exposure-history diversity represented herein.

A roughly 200 ng quantity of DNA, 30,000 to 35,000 T cell genomes, went into the sorted-subset replicate PCRs. The repertoire was sequenced with immunoSEQ multiplex PCR; TCRdb's copy has only in-frame clones and lacks some. This sample has almost 750,000 clones, with 55% to 75% found just once. Per germline, CDR1 MDHEN and CDR2 SYDVKM. Trimming cost V 5 bases and J 5 bases; bases outside gene matches: 6. This CDR3 spans 14 amino acids. The sample consisted of memory CD4+ T cells sorted from blood. Specified subset: CD45RA-negative fraction. This TCR derives from a woman aged 25 to 39 in good health. The rearrangement uses TRBV28 and TRBJ2-7, with 10 bases matching TRBD1. The CDR3 DNA reads as TGTGCCAGCAGTACCTCGACAGGGGGCAACGAGCAGTACTTC. This gives the protein CASSTSTGGNEQYF.